This TCR beta chain came from a study of early T cells in non-severe SARS-CoV-2 infection. Germline V CDR1 and CDR2: SEHNR, FQNEAQ (reference sequence). V was clipped by 3 bases and J by 6 bases, with 12 bases between them. The CDR3 covers 13 residues. Unique molecular identifiers were added to individual cDNA molecules. TCRdb reprocessed the 5' RACE reads via MiXCR and lists one record per CDR3 protein. The sample has some 54,000 distinct CDR3 sequences, approximately 9.3% seen once; the top ten hold around 8.6%. This clonotype occurred a few times. This chain joins TRBV7-9 and TRBJ2-7; D gene uncertain. The origin of this receptor is an adult who was a healthcare worker with PCR-confirmed SARS-CoV-2 infection or an uninfected control (not recorded which). The sequencing input was whole blood. This CDR3 reads CASSFPGRTEQYF. The DNA of the CDR3 is TGTGCCAGCAGCTTCCCCGGACGTACCGAGCAGTACTTC.